This T cell receptor beta chain was retrieved from a study of cytomegalovirus exposure and HLA in healthy donors (dated by TCRdb to the late 2010s). About the full investigation: A later analysis indicated that the 110 or so validation repertoires were generated on the platform also employed for the 720 or so repertoires of the first cohort. The study was designed to test whether signatures of past pathogen exposure could be identified by cataloging public T cell receptors. Besides the first cohort of approximately 710 subjects, a separate validation cohort made up of roughly 130 different subjects was used. To predict cytomegalovirus infection status, the study combined high-throughput TCR immunosequencing, statistical association of individual TCRs with disease status, and machine learning. Findings and caveats that apply to the study as a whole: Of the cluster scores, roughly 95% were above 0 in a later analysis, which found that TCRs clustered in the first cohort also tended to co-occur in the approximately 120 validation repertoires. The study gave a list of about 150 TCR beta chains associated with cytomegalovirus. All 110 or so repertoires were used to score co-occurrence in the validation cohort in a later analysis, because that analysis had no HLA typing for the cohort. In both the original and validation cohorts, the classifier was reported to diagnose cytomegalovirus status with high specificity and sensitivity. The authors suggested that the approach could potentially be extended to other disease states and immunological phenotypes. Three of the identified cytomegalovirus-associated TCR beta chains were confirmed in vitro to be specific for cytomegalovirus antigens. Across donors, most TCR sequences were observed very rarely, whereas some public TCRs were present in many individuals.

The library relied on the immunoSEQ multiplex PCR assay. The authors' analysis ran thus. A statistical classification framework was built for diagnosing cytomegalovirus status from the catalog of TCR beta chain sequences. TCRdb stores this immuneACCESS table with in-frame sequences only. Part of the clones is absent; in the studies checked, under half of the shortfall reflects unresolved V genes, and no reason is known for the rest. Clone size and the V and J calls come from that table; the DNA yielded D and trimming. The sample profile shows approximately 140,000 clones; more than 85% of them were found once. Approximately 8.7% of the sample lies in the top ten. The CDR1 and CDR2 encoded by the germline V gene are SGHRS and YFSETQ. The CDR3 sequence holds 18 residues, the cysteine and phenylalanine included. The entry retains the CDR3 DNA only, 54 bases that are in frame from base 1. The V and J ends are trimmed by 1 base and 0 bases, leaving 18 bases between them.

The donors were included in the validation cohort of over a hundred subjects, a group kept apart from the roughly 670-subject first cohort. As concerns this clone: The antigen this receptor binds is unknown. Per-nucleotide qualities are absent, and no much larger clonotype sits a single base away.

The chain uses TRBV5-1 and TRBJ2-3, and the D gene may be TRBD2, 6 bases matching. This TCR was recovered from a man aged 18 to 30 in good health and CMV-seropositive. Specimen: PBMCs. The CDR3 has the sequence CASSLFQTRMMSTDTQYF. The sequenced DNA: TGCGCCAGCAGCTTGTTTCAGACTAGGATGATGAGCACAGATACGCAGTATTTT.